A single sample gave rise to the 12 T cell receptor beta chains below, sequenced in a study of blood T cell repertoires in COVID-19. Sequencing was performed with immunoSEQ multiplex PCR; in TCRdb, only in-frame clones are kept and a portion is missing. This table holds a few hundred thousand clones, approximately 87% found once. Source material: PBMCs or T cells enriched from blood (not recorded which). These receptors all stem from a woman aged 40 to 50 who had recovered from COVID-19.

The chain has TRBV10-1 and TRBJ2-3, with 11 bases lining up with TRBD2. The germline gives CDR1 WNHNN, CDR2 SYGVQD (reference sequence). This CDR3 has 16 amino acids. Trimming took 3 bases from V and 3 from J; bases not matched to a gene: 5. This CDR3 reads CASSDGSGRGTDTQYF. In nucleotides, the CDR3 is TGCGCCAGCAGTGACGGTAGCGGGAGGGGAACAGATACGCAGTATTTT.

DNA for the CDR3: TGTGCCAGCAGTAGGGACAGGAACTATGGCTACACCTTC. Its protein product is CASSRDRNYGYTF. This rearrangement joins TRBV2 to TRBJ1-2; 8 nucleotides align to TRBD1. CDR3 size: 13 residues. Germline CDR1 SNHLY, CDR2 FYNNEI. Unmatched junction bases numbered 1, after V lost 5 bases and J lost 2 bases. The variable domain in full, completed from reference TRBV2 and TRBJ1-2, reads EPEVTQTPSHQVTQMGQEVILRCVPISNHLYFYWYRQILGQKVEFLVSFYNNEISEKSEIFDDQFSVERPDGSNFTLKIRSTKLEDSAMYFCASSRDRNYGYTFGSGTRLTVV.

The rearrangement uses TRBV6-6 and TRBJ2-2; 7 nucleotides match TRBD1. V lost 7 bases and J lost 5; bases outside the gene matches: 10. The germline V gene has CDR1 MNHNY and CDR2 SVGAGI (reference sequence). This CDR3 contains 15 residues. CDR3 sequence (DNA): TGTGCCAGCACTCGGGGACAGAGTCTAACCGGGGAGCTGTTTTTT. Its protein product is CASTRGQSLTGELFF.

This clone was counted only a few times. The chain combines TRBV5-5 with TRBJ1-1; D unclear. V was trimmed by 3 bases and J by 12 bases, leaving 18 bases between them. Germline V gene data show CDR1 as SGHKS and CDR2 as YYEKEE (reference sequence). The CDR3 is made up of 13 amino acids. CDR3 in amino acids: CASSSQESLGTFF. The CDR3 DNA sequence: TGTGCCAGCAGCTCTCAGGAATCTCTCGGAACTTTCTTT.

The chain is built from TRBV20-1 and TRBJ1-3; perhaps TRBD1 as D (5 bases). The V and J ends lost 3 bases and 4 bases respectively, with 7 bases between them. The CDR3 length is 12 residues. CDR1 is DFQATT, CDR2 SNEGSKA, per germline (reference sequence). The CDR3 region has the DNA TGCAGTGCTAGTTCAGGGGGAAACACCATATATTTT. Residues: CSASSGGNTIYF.

The chain links TRBV19 to TRBJ1-2; 12 bases fit TRBD1. V gave up 7 bases and J gave up 5 bases; unmatched junction bases: 8. The CDR3 runs 15 residues. Germline V lookup: CDR1 LNHDA, CDR2 SQIVND (reference sequence). Here the CDR3 reads CASNLMGQGAYGYTF. For the CDR3, the DNA is TGTGCCAGTAACCTTATGGGACAGGGGGCGTATGGCTACACCTTC.

The rearrangement links TRBV6-2 or TRBV6-3 to TRBJ2-5; maybe TRBD2 (5 bases). The length of the CDR3 is 12 residues. Germline CDR1 MNHEY, CDR2 SVGEGT. The V end lost 6 bases, the J end lost 4 bases, and 9 bases lay between the germline ends. The CDR3 DNA reads TGTGCCAGCAGCCTAGCACGAGAGACCCAGTACTTC. Translating it yields CASSLARETQYF.

This clone appeared once. The chain recombines TRBV2 with TRBJ1-2; TRBD1 matches at 12 bases. The CDR3 contains 17 residues. The germline V gene encodes CDR1 SNHLY and CDR2 FYNNEI. With V trimmed by 4 bases and J by 4 bases, 10 bases remained unmatched. The CDR3 protein is CASSVPGQGARSYGYTF. DNA for the CDR3: TGTGCCAGCAGTGTACCGGGACAGGGGGCGCGGAGCTATGGCTACACCTTC.

V gene TRBV5-1 combines with J gene TRBJ2-2, with 7 bases aligning to TRBD1. The trim removed 4 bases at V and 6 bases at J, leaving 15 bases unmatched. The CDR3 is 17 amino acids. Germline CDR1 is SGHRS and CDR2 is YFSETQ. In DNA form, the CDR3 reads TGCGCCAGCAGCATATTCTTCCAAGGGGGCCGCTCCGGGGAGCTGTTTTTT. The encoded protein is CASSIFFQGGRSGELFF.

The gene calls are TRBV5-6 and TRBJ1-1; no clear D gene. The CDR3 has 13 residues. From germline, CDR1 is SGHDT and CDR2 YYEEEE. Trimming took 7 bases from V and 0 from J, leaving 10 bases between them. The CDR3 loop reads CASGSRVNTEAFF. The CDR3, as DNA: TGTGCCAGCGGGAGCCGAGTGAACACTGAAGCTTTCTTT.

V is TRBV19 and J is TRBJ1-2; a possible D gene is TRBD1 (5 bases). The CDR3 extends over 15 amino acids. Germline V lookup: CDR1 LNHDA, CDR2 SQIVND (reference sequence). The V end lost 4 bases, the J end lost 4 bases, and 16 bases lay between the germline ends. The chain's CDR3 is CASSSGATVLYGYTF. CDR3 nucleotides: TGTGCCAGTAGTAGTGGGGCAACCGTACTCTATGGCTACACCTTC.

The V and J genes are TRBV20-1 and TRBJ2-1, with D hard to call. V was pared by 3 bases and J by 2 bases, with 11 bases between. Germline V gene sequence: CDR1 DFQATT, CDR2 SNEGSKA (reference sequence). The CDR3 covers 14 residues. Written as DNA, the CDR3 is TGCAGTGCTAGTCCCACTACGGCCTACAATGAGCAGTTCTTC. Its translation: CSASPTTAYNEQFF.